Given below is one T cell receptor beta chain in context. The CDR3 sequence is 13 residues long. From germline, CDR1 is SGHTA and CDR2 FQGNSA. Trimming removed 4 bases from V and 6 bases from J, with 12 bases in between. The table came from immunoSEQ multiplex PCR; TCRdb's copy has only in-frame clones and leaves some out. The data hold about 60,000 clones, with 65% to 80% observed a single time. The data derive from a study of T cell responses to AZD1222 COVID-19 vaccine. This receptor was obtained from an adult who received the AZD1222 COVID-19 vaccine. The V call is TRBV7-2, the J call TRBJ1-1; no firm D call. The sequencing here drew on peripheral blood, taken 28 days after the second AZD1222 dose. The CDR3 reads CASSSDFRSEAFF. The CDR3 nucleotides are TGTGCCAGCAGCTCGGACTTCAGATCTGAAGCTTTCTTT.